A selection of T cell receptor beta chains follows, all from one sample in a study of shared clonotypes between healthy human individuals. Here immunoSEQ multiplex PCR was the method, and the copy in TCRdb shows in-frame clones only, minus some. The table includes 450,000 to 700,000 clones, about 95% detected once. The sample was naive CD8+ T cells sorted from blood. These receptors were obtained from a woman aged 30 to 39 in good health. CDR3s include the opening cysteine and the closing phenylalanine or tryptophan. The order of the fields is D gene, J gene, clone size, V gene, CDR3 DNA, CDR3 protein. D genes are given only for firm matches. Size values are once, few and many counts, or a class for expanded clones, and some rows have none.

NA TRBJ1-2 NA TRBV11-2 TGTGCCAGCAGCCAAGATATAGAGGCCTACTATGGCTACACCTTC CASSQDIEAYYGYTF
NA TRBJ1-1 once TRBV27 TGTGCCAGCAGTTTATATATGCAGTTGATGAACACTGAAGCTTTCTTT CASSLYMQLMNTEAFF
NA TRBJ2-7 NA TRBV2 TGTGCCAGCAGTGGTGGCGGATTTCTCTACGAGCAGTACTTC CASSGGGFLYEQYF
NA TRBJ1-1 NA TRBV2 TGTGCCAGCAATTGGAAGGGATTGAACACTGAAGCTTTCTTT CASNWKGLNTEAFF
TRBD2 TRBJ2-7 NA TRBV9 TGTGCCAGCAGCGCCACTAGCGGGAGTCCCAACGAGCAGTACTTC CASSATSGSPNEQYF
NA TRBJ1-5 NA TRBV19 TGTGCCAGTAGACCCAGGGGAAGCAATCAGCCCCAGCATTTT CASRPRGSNQPQHF
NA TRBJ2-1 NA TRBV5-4 TGTGCCAGCAGCTTGGAAGGGGCAGGGAACAATGAGCAGTTCTTC CASSLEGAGNNEQFF
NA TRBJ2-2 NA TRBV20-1 TGCAGTGCTAGGCATACCGGGGAGCTGTTTTTT CSARHTGELFF
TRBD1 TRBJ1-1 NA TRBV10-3 TGTGCCATCAGTAGGACAGGGGGTCCTGAAGCTTTCTTT CAISRTGGPEAFF
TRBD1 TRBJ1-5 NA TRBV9 TGTGCCAGCAGCGCTGGACAGGGGGCGAATCAGCCCCAGCATTTT CASSAGQGANQPQHF